This TCR beta chain emerged from a study of CD8 T cells in ankylosing spondylitis. Regarding this clonotype: Its antigen is not identified.

Study-wide findings and caveats: In the blood and synovial fluid of reactive arthritis, some motif variants had been previously reported. Ankylosing spondylitis blood appeared to carry a characteristic TCR beta motif of roughly eight highly homologous variants.

Via MiXCR, TCRdb re-called the 5' RACE reads, giving one row per CDR3 protein. Altogether about 270,000 distinct CDR3 sequences are present, under 35% being singletons, with the ten largest covering approximately 4.4%. The sample taken for sequencing was blood, either unsorted or a sorted T cell fraction (not recorded which). This clonotype originated in a male donor with ankylosing spondylitis or in good health (not recorded which).

The CDR3 spells CSARHTNEKLFF. The CDR3 coding sequence is TGCAGTGCTAGACATACTAATGAAAAACTGTTTTTT. The chain is built from TRBV20-1 and TRBJ1-4; unclear D gene. The CDR3 is 12 residues long. The germline V gene has CDR1 DFQATT and CDR2 SNEGSKA (reference sequence). Trimming left V 2 bases short and J 2 bases short, with 3 bases between.